Presented here are 2 T cell receptor beta chains from one specimen sequenced in a study of T cells in Graves' hyperthyroidism and ophthalmopathy. There were TCR beta CDR3 regions amplified from RNA transcripts. In the first-round RT-PCR of the TCR CDR3, the HTBI primer set was used. TCRdb recomputed calls from the multiplex PCR reads with MiXCR, one row per CDR3 protein. The data contain just over 550,000 distinct CDR3 sequences, approximately 44% of them seen just once; the ten biggest clones take up 8% to 8.5%. Source material: peripheral blood or thyroid tissue (not recorded which). The source is a woman under 30 with Graves' hyperthyroidism.

This clonotype was observed many times. The chain employs TRBV10-3 and TRBJ1-2; D ambiguous. CDR1 is ENHRY, CDR2 SYGVKD, per germline. The CDR3 is 14 residues long. Trimming cost V 4 bases and J 4 bases, with 13 bases left between them. The CDR3 DNA reads as TGTGCCATCAGTGGAGAGGGAGAGGGCTATGGCTACACCTTC. Its protein product is CAISGEGEGYGYTF.

This clonotype turned up a few times. The chain links TRBV7-9 to TRBJ2-7, with 10 bases lining up with TRBD1. Trimming at V came to 3 bases and at J to 3 bases, leaving 2 bases not matched to a gene. Germline CDR1 SEHNR, CDR2 FQNEAQ (reference sequence). The length of the CDR3 is 14 residues. CDR3 protein: CASSLTGGYYEQYF. The CDR3 DNA is TGTGCCAGCAGCTTGACAGGGGGCTACTACGAGCAGTACTTC.